This record covers a single T cell receptor (beta chain). The record originates from a study of control samples from healthy donors and cancer patients. This CDR3 contains 14 residues. Trimming removed 4 bases from V and 7 bases from J; junction bases left unmatched: 7. CDR1 and CDR2 from the germline V gene are LGHDT and YNNKEL (reference sequence). Libraries were prepared by immunoSEQ multiplex PCR; TCRdb keeps only in-frame clonotypes and omits some of them. The sample has about 77,000 clones, almost 95% seen once. The sequence derives from a woman in her sixties or seventies in good health. The genes are TRBV3-1 (or the pseudogene TRBV3-2) and TRBJ2-1; 7 nucleotides align to TRBD2. The material sequenced was blood. The CDR3 sequence: CASSPAGMSNEQFF. The CDR3 DNA sequence: TGTGCCAGCAGCCCAGCGGGAATGTCAAATGAGCAGTTCTTC.